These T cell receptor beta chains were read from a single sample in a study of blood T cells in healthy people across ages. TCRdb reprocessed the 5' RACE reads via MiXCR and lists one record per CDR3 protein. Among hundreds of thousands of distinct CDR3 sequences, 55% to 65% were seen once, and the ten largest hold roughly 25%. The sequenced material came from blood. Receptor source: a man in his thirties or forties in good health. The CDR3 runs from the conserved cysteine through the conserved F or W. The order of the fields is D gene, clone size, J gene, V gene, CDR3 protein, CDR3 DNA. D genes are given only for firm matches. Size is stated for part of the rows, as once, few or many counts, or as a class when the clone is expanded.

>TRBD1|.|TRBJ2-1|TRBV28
CASSSGTGQIHEQFF
TGTGCCAGCAGCTCCGGGACAGGTCAAATCCATGAGCAGTTCTTC
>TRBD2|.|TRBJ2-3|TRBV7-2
CASSFQAAGGARTQYF
TGTGCCAGCAGCTTCCAGGCGGCGGGGGGGGCTCGAACGCAGTATTTT
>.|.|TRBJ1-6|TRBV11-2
CASSSFMNSPLHF
TGTGCCAGCAGCTCCTTCATGAATTCACCCCTCCACTTT
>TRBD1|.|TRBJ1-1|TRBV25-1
CASSVEQGGTEAFF
TGTGCCAGCAGTGTCGAACAGGGGGGCACTGAAGCTTTCTTT
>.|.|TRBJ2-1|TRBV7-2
CAGSDWGGAGSYNEQFF
TGTGCCGGCAGCGACTGGGGGGGCGCCGGCTCCTACAATGAGCAGTTCTTC
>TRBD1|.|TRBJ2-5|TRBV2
CASSDSGTDQETQYF
TGTGCCAGCAGCGATTCAGGGACAGACCAAGAGACCCAGTACTTC
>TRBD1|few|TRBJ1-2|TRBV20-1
CSARTPTGDGYGYTF
TGCAGTGCTAGGACGCCGACAGGGGACGGCTATGGCTACACCTTC
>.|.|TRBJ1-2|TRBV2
CASSEIPPDSNYGYTF
TGTGCCAGCAGTGAAATCCCCCCAGACAGTAACTATGGCTACACCTTC
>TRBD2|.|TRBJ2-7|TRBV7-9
CASSRTSDSYEQYF
TGTGCCAGCAGCCGGACTAGCGACTCCTACGAGCAGTACTTC
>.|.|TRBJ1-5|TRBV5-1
CASSLDSRSNQPQHF
TGCGCCAGCAGCTTGGACAGCCGTAGCAATCAGCCCCAGCATTTT
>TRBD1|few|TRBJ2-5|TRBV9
CASSVGGTGTIKTQYF
TGTGCCAGCAGCGTAGGAGGGACAGGGACGATAAAGACCCAGTACTTC
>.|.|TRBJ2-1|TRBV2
CASSALGIGDEQFF
TGTGCCAGCAGTGCGCTAGGGATTGGGGATGAGCAGTTCTTC
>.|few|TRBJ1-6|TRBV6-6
CASSYRGEVGDSPLHF
TGTGCCAGCAGTTATCGGGGAGAGGTAGGCGATTCACCCCTCCACTTT
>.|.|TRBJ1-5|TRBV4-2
CASSQDVRREGQPQHF
TGTGCCAGCAGCCAAGATGTTCGCAGGGAGGGACAGCCCCAGCATTTT
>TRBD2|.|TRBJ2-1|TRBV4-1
CASSRRLAPGNEQFF
TGCGCCAGCAGCCGTCGACTAGCGCCGGGGAATGAGCAGTTCTTC
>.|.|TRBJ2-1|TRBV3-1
CASSHGGAHNEQFF
TGTGCCAGCAGCCATGGGGGGGCCCACAATGAGCAGTTCTTC
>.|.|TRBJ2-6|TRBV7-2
CASRQSGANVLTF
TGTGCCAGCAGGCAGTCTGGGGCCAACGTCCTGACTTTC
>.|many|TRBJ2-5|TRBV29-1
CSVESVGETQYF
TGCAGCGTTGAAAGTGTGGGAGAGACCCAGTACTTC